This T cell receptor (beta chain) was sequenced for a study of shared clonotypes between healthy human individuals. For the study at large: Used for every donor were three CD4 naive, three CD4 memory, two CD8 naive and one CD8 memory plate. Study-wide findings and caveats: The study generally estimated greater richness for naive than memory subsets.

The assay was immunoSEQ multiplex PCR, and TCRdb's table has in-frame clones only and misses some. The sample lists about 2.1 million clones; about 92% were seen once. On this clone: Its antigen is unidentified. Other DNA sequences in this specimen translate into the identical CDR3.

CD8 cells classed as naive were CD45RO-negative and positively selected for CCR7, excluding terminally differentiated effector memory CD45RA+ cells. The CDR3 has 13 amino acids. V lost 5 bases and J lost 2, with 10 bases in between. Germline V CDR1 and CDR2: MNHEY, SMNVEV (reference sequence). This TCR came from a man between 18 and 29 years old in good health. Some clones in this sample may be carry-over from other donors' samples. The material sequenced was naive CD8+ T cells from PBMCs. The chain carries TRBV27 and TRBJ2-7, with D maybe TRBD1 (6 bases). The CDR3 region is CASSHGQTYEQYF. In DNA form, the CDR3 reads TGTGCCAGCAGTCATGGACAGACCTACGAGCAGTACTTC.